What follows is one TCR beta chain and its context. Antigen: not known. The data derive from a study of vaccination and CD4 T cells after COVID-19. This CDR3 has 15 residues. With 0 bases clipped from V and 7 bases from J, the junction kept 6 bases outside the gene matches. Germline CDR1 is LNHNV and CDR2 is YYDKDF (reference sequence). Sample treatment: roughly ten-day PBMC culture with coronavirus spike peptide pools or control peptides (ViraFEST assay). Cultured CD4+ T-cell DNA underwent Oncomine TCR Beta short-read sequencing. MiXCR, run by TCRdb on the PCR reads, gives a single entry per CDR3 protein. The data contain about 15,000 distinct CDR3 sequences, about 55% of them singletons.

The receptor was derived from a human donor who had recovered from COVID-19. Sample: CD4+ T cells from blood, cultured in vitro, taken before SARS-CoV-2 vaccination. The chain links TRBV15 to TRBJ2-1; 7 positions agree with TRBD2. The CDR3 bases are TGTGCCACCAGCAGAGATCAGGACGGGGGGAATGAGCAGTTCTTC. Protein sequence: CATSRDQDGGNEQFF.